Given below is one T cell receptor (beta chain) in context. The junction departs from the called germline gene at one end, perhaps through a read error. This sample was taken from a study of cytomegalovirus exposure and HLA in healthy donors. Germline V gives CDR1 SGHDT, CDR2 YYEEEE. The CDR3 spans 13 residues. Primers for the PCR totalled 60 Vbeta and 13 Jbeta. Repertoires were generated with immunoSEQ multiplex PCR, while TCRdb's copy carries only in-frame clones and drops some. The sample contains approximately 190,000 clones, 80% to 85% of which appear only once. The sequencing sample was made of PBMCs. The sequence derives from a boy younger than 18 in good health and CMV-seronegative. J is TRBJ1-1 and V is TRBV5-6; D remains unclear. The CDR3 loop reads CASSLGRNAEAFF. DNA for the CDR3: TGTGCCAGCAGCTTGGGGAGGAACGCTGAAGCTTTCTTT.